Following are 24 T cell receptor beta chains from one sample sequenced in a study of T cell responses to AZD1222 COVID-19 vaccine. Measured with immunoSEQ multiplex PCR; TCRdb has only the in-frame clones, and not every one. This sample has roughly 120,000 clones, with 88% found just once. The material sequenced was peripheral blood, taken on day 0 of AZD1222 vaccination. Source of these receptors: an adult in good health.

This rearrangement joins TRBV28 to TRBJ1-2, with a tentative D call TRBD1 (6 bases). This CDR3 contains 16 residues. The germline V and J ends were trimmed by 5 bases and 1 base, with 17 bases remaining between them. The V gene's germline CDR1 is MDHEN and CDR2 SYDVKM. The CDR3 DNA reads as TGTGCCAGCAGTCCCCCACAGGGCTTCCGTAACTATGGCTACACCTTC. Its protein product is CASSPPQGFRNYGYTF.

The chain uses TRBV12-3 or TRBV12-4 and TRBJ1-2; D ambiguous. There are 13 residues in the CDR3. Trimming cost V 3 bases and J 2 bases, with 7 bases left between them. The DNA for the CDR3 is TGTGCCAGCAGTTTGTCTGAGAACTATGGCTACACCTTC. It encodes CASSLSENYGYTF.

The chain carries TRBV6-6 and TRBJ1-5, with D possibly TRBD1 on 6 matching bases. V lost 7 bases and J 6 bases, leaving 16 bases between the germline ends. The CDR3 has 14 residues. The germline V gene encodes CDR1 MNHNY and CDR2 SVGAGI (reference sequence). In nucleotides, the CDR3 is TGTGCCAGCAACGATTACAGGGCACTTCAGCCCCAGCATTTT. Its protein is CASNDYRALQPQHF.

The gene calls are TRBV5-1 and TRBJ2-7; D unclear. The CDR3 runs 15 residues. The germline V gene has CDR1 SGHRS and CDR2 YFSETQ. Deletions cut 0 bases from V and 0 bases from J, with 10 bases between. The chain's CDR3 is CASSLAPTNSYEQYF. The CDR3 coding sequence is TGCGCCAGCAGCTTGGCTCCGACAAACTCCTACGAGCAGTACTTC.

The chain has TRBV5-1 and TRBJ1-4; 7 bases agree with TRBD1. The CDR3 contains 15 residues. Germline V gene data show CDR1 as SGHRS and CDR2 as YFSETQ. V shed 5 bases, J shed 3 bases, and the junction held 7 bases outside the gene matches. The CDR3 bases are TGCGCCAGCAGTTTAACGGACAGGCCTAATGAAAAACTGTTTTTT. It codes for CASSLTDRPNEKLFF.

V usage is TRBV12-3 or TRBV12-4 and J usage is TRBJ2-3; D unresolved. V was trimmed by 3 bases and J by 4 bases, leaving 5 bases between them. The CDR3 extends over 12 amino acids. The CDR3 nucleotides are TGTGCCAGCAGTTTTGCTGCAGATACGCAGTATTTT. As protein: CASSFAADTQYF.

The chain has TRBV28 and TRBJ1-4; possible D gene TRBD1, 6 bases. The CDR3 length is 14 residues. The germline V gene has CDR1 MDHEN and CDR2 SYDVKM. Trimming shortened V by 3 bases and J by 8 bases, and 13 bases separated the two germline ends. Written as DNA, the CDR3 is TGTGCCAGCAGTTTCCTAAGCGGGGGCGAAAAACTGTTTTTT. As protein: CASSFLSGGEKLFF.

There are a few counts of this clone. The V and J genes are TRBV19 and TRBJ1-3, with D tentatively TRBD1 (6 bases). There are 15 residues in the CDR3. The V end was cut by 6 bases, the J end by 2 bases, with 14 bases between. Germline assignment: CDR1 LNHDA and CDR2 SQIVND (reference sequence). The CDR3 DNA sequence: TGTGCCAGTAGCCGGGACACTGGGACTGGAAACACCATATATTTT. This encodes CASSRDTGTGNTIYF.

V usage is TRBV28 and J usage is TRBJ2-2; 9 bases line up with TRBD2. This CDR3 has 15 residues. The ends lost 5 bases at V and 8 bases at J; junction bases unmatched: 9. Germline-derived CDR1 and CDR2 are MDHEN and SYDVKM. DNA for the CDR3: TGTGCCAGCAGTCGATCAACAAGCGGGAGGGGGGAGCTGTTTTTT. This sequence encodes CASSRSTSGRGELFF.

This chain connects TRBV30 to TRBJ1-4; D gene ambiguous. This CDR3 spans 13 amino acids. Per the germline V gene, CDR1 is GTSNPN and CDR2 is SVGIG (reference sequence). V was pared by 2 bases and J by 8 bases, with 12 bases between. The chain's CDR3 is CAWSQRAGEKLFF. The CDR3 DNA is TGTGCCTGGAGTCAAAGGGCTGGAGAAAAACTGTTTTTT.

This chain joins TRBV4-1 and TRBJ2-2; 10 bases map to TRBD2. CDR1 MGHRA and CDR2 YSYEKL come from the germline V gene. The CDR3 is 16 residues long. V lost 4 bases, J lost 5 bases, and 7 bases stayed unmatched. Here the CDR3 reads CASSPGSGRVTGELFF. For the CDR3, the DNA is TGCGCCAGCAGCCCGGGAAGCGGGAGGGTAACCGGGGAGCTGTTTTTT.

The V and J genes are TRBV9 and TRBJ2-4; TRBD2 might be the D (5 bases). The CDR3 contains 15 residues. V dropped 0 bases and J dropped 1 base, with 8 bases sitting between them. Germline V gives CDR1 SGDLS, CDR2 YYNGEE. The CDR3 loop reads CASSVGGSAKNIQYF. CDR3 coding DNA: TGTGCCAGCAGCGTAGGAGGGAGTGCCAAAAACATTCAGTACTTC.

This chain links TRBV7-2 with TRBJ2-2; 14 bases align to TRBD2. The CDR3 extends over 17 amino acids. The V gene end was trimmed by 2 bases and the J gene end by 4 bases; junction bases not matched to a gene: 3. In germline, CDR1 is SGHTA, CDR2 FQGNSA. The CDR3 DNA follows: TGTGCCAGCAGCTTACCCGGACTAGCGGGGGGCACCGGGGAGCTGTTTTTT. The encoded protein is CASSLPGLAGGTGELFF.

The chain combines TRBV6-1 with TRBJ2-6; tentatively, D is TRBD1 or TRBD2 (6 bases each). V was cut by 2 bases and J by 0 bases, with 11 bases left in between. Germline lookup yields CDR1 MNHNS and CDR2 SASEGT. The CDR3 spans 17 residues. The CDR3 DNA reads TGTGCCAGCAGTGAACGGGGGCCAAGCTCTGGGGCCAACGTCCTGACTTTC. This codes for CASSERGPSSGANVLTF.

The chain is built from TRBV18 and TRBJ1-1; TRBD1 is a possible D gene (5 bases). The CDR3 is 14 residues long. Trimming stripped 3 bases from V and 1 base from J, with 9 bases between. Germline V gene lookup returns CDR1 KGHSH and CDR2 LQKENI. CDR3 residues: CASSPTETNTEAFF. The DNA for the CDR3 is TGTGCCAGCTCACCGACAGAAACGAACACTGAAGCTTTCTTT.

The V call is TRBV19, the J call TRBJ2-3; D ambiguous. Germline lookup yields CDR1 LNHDA and CDR2 SQIVND (reference sequence). Trimming removed 7 bases at V and 1 base at J, with 12 bases between. The CDR3 is 14 residues long. The CDR3 DNA is TGTGCCAGTATTCTACGCCCGGGCACAGATACGCAGTATTTT. Its translation: CASILRPGTDTQYF. Full variable domain (missing parts from reference TRBV19 and TRBJ2-3): DGGITQSPKYLFRKEGQNVTLSCEQNLNHDAMYWYRQDPGQGLRLIYYSQIVNDFQKGDIAEGYSVSREKKESFPLTVTSAQKNPTAFYLCASILRPGTDTQYFGPGTRLTVL.

The V gene is TRBV7-8, the J gene TRBJ1-2; D is undetermined. The CDR3 spans 13 residues. V lost 5 bases and J 1 base, leaving 8 bases between the germline ends. CDR1 SGHVS and CDR2 FQNEAQ come from the germline V gene. In DNA, the CDR3 is TGTGCCAGCAGCGTCAGAATTAACTATGGCTACACCTTC. Amino acids: CASSVRINYGYTF.

J is TRBJ2-5 and V is TRBV9; 9 nucleotides line up with TRBD2. The V gene's germline CDR1 is SGDLS and CDR2 YYNGEE. J gave up 4 bases and V 0 bases, and 4 bases lay outside the gene matches. This CDR3 has 15 amino acids. The CDR3: CASSVGLAEVETQYF. The CDR3 coding sequence is TGTGCCAGCAGCGTAGGACTAGCGGAGGTAGAGACCCAGTACTTC.

This clone was recorded a few times. V usage is TRBV12-3 or TRBV12-4 and J usage is TRBJ1-3, with TRBD1 as a possible D gene (6 bases). The germline V and J ends were trimmed by 6 bases and 4 bases, with 10 bases remaining between them. This CDR3 is built from 13 residues. Here the CDR3 DNA reads TGTGCCAGCAGAAATCAGGGGGGAAACACCATATATTTT. It specifies CASRNQGGNTIYF.

The chain joins TRBV5-6 to TRBJ2-5, with unresolved D. The CDR3 contains 12 residues. V dropped 7 bases and J dropped 5 bases, with 12 bases sitting between them. Germline values: CDR1 SGHDT, CDR2 YYEEEE. The CDR3 DNA sequence: TGTGCCAGCTACCTGATGGGGGAGACCCAGTACTTC. Its protein is CASYLMGETQYF. The full variable domain, its missing parts supplied by reference TRBV5-6 and TRBJ2-5, is DAGVTQSPTHLIKTRGQQVTLRCSPKSGHDTVSWYQQALGQGPQFIFQYYEEEERQRGNFPDRFSGHQFPNYSSELNVNALLLGDSALYLCASYLMGETQYFGPGTRLLVL.

The chain links TRBV7-8 to TRBJ2-7; 10 bases agree with TRBD2. The J segment lost 1 base and the V segment lost 5 bases, leaving 2 bases of the junction unmatched. Germline assignment: CDR1 SGHVS and CDR2 FQNEAQ. The CDR3 is 14 residues long. This CDR3 reads CASSLLAGSYEQYF. The DNA of the CDR3 is TGTGCCAGCAGCCTACTAGCGGGGTCCTACGAGCAGTACTTC.

The genes are TRBV12-5 and TRBJ2-1; 9 nucleotides align to TRBD2. Germline lookup yields CDR1 LGHNT and CDR2 FRNRAP. The CDR3 is 16 amino acids. Trimming removed 5 bases from V and 5 bases from J; junction bases left unmatched: 10. This chain's CDR3 is CASGPIQTSGNNEQFF. As DNA, the CDR3 is TGTGCTAGTGGTCCAATACAGACTAGCGGTAACAATGAGCAGTTCTTC.

The V gene is TRBV4-3, the J gene TRBJ2-3; 8 positions match TRBD1. The V segment lost 4 bases and the J segment 3 bases; nucleotides outside the gene matches: 9. The CDR3 contains 16 residues. Germline lookup yields CDR1 LGHNA and CDR2 YSLEER. CDR3 nucleotide sequence: TGCGCCAGCAGCCCTAGTGCCAGGGGGCAAACAGATACGCAGTATTTT. This translates into CASSPSARGQTDTQYF.

The chain recombines TRBV9 with TRBJ2-5; D uncertain. With 0 bases removed from V and 2 bases from J, the gap between germline ends came to 2 bases. CDR3 length equals 12 residues. Germline-derived CDR1 and CDR2 are SGDLS and YYNGEE. This CDR3 reads CASSVGQETQYF. CDR3 DNA sequence: TGTGCCAGCAGCGTAGGGCAAGAGACCCAGTACTTC.